This T cell receptor (beta chain) was captured in a study of beta chain features in type 1 diabetes. Study-wide findings and caveats: For Type 1 diabetes patients, all four CD4+ subsets carried TCRB CDR3s that were moderately but significantly shorter.

All of the isolated RNA was reverse transcribed, so expressed TCRB transcripts were sequenced. The method was immunoSEQ multiplex PCR; TCRdb's version includes in-frame clones alone and lacks a portion of them. The data contain some 280,000 clones, more than 13% of them singletons. Details on this clone: The target antigen is unknown.

This CDR3 region has 16 residues. Trimming removed 2 bases at V and 7 bases at J, with 18 bases between. Germline-derived CDR1 and CDR2 are SGHVS and FQNEAQ. This sequence joins TRBV7-8 and TRBJ2-1; maybe TRBD1 (5 bases). The sample was naive CD4+ T cells from blood. The receptor's source is a man younger than 45 with type 1 diabetes. The CDR3 coding sequence is TGTGCCAGCAGCTTACATCGGACATCCAAAATGAATGAGCAGTTCTTC. It encodes CASSLHRTSKMNEQFF.